This TCR beta chain comes out of a study of CD8+CD57+ T cells in acquired aplastic anemia. The V gene lost 0 bases and the J gene lost 7 bases, with 12 bases spanning the gap. The CDR3 is 14 residues long. Germline CDR1 and CDR2: LNHNV and YYDKDF (reference sequence). TCR beta VDJ and CDR3 profiling used genomic DNA as template. TCRdb processed the reads anew with MiXCR; each CDR3 protein has one entry. Among hundreds of thousands of distinct CDR3 sequences listed, approximately 45% were seen once. Sequenced patients had shown CD8+CD57+ cell expansion by flow cytometry. The sample consisted of sorted CD4+, CD8+, or CD8+CD57+ T cells (not recorded which) from PBMCs. The receptor's source is a human donor with aplastic anemia. The V and J genes are TRBV15 and TRBJ1-1, with unresolved D. As DNA, the CDR3 is TGTGCCACCAGCAGAGACTGGACGGCCGGTGAAGCTTTCTTT. Protein sequence: CATSRDWTAGEAFF.